The 8 T cell receptor beta chains below all came from one sample that was sequenced in a study of T cell changes during pregnancy in multiple sclerosis. Sequencing was performed with immunoSEQ multiplex PCR; in TCRdb, only in-frame clones are kept and a portion is missing. The top ten hold around 2.2% of the sample, which has around 69,000 clones, around 90% seen once. This specimen was peripheral blood, taken in the second trimester of pregnancy. The receptors derive from a female donor in good health, enrolled as a control in a pregnancy study.

This chain joins TRBV7-3 and TRBJ2-6; possible D gene TRBD2, 5 bases. The CDR3 extends over 17 amino acids. Germline values: CDR1 SGHTA, CDR2 FQGTGA. Trimming removed 1 base at V and 3 bases at J, with 13 bases between. CDR3 nucleotides: TGTGCCAGCAGCTTAATCCCGGCGGGCCTTGGGGCCAACGTCCTGACTTTC. As protein: CASSLIPAGLGANVLTF.

The V call is TRBV5-1, the J call TRBJ2-1; TRBD2 aligns across 7 bases. With 3 bases clipped from V and 1 base from J, the junction kept 10 bases outside the gene matches. The CDR3 contains 17 residues. Germline CDR1 is SGHRS and CDR2 is YFSETQ. The CDR3 DNA reads as TGCGCCAGCAGCTCTGGACTAGTCCCTGGATCCTACAATGAGCAGTTCTTC. Its translation is CASSSGLVPGSYNEQFF.

V is TRBV6-1 and J is TRBJ2-5; 7 bases are shared with TRBD2. Germline V gene lookup returns CDR1 MNHNS and CDR2 SASEGT. The V gene end was trimmed by 1 base and the J gene end by 5 bases; junction bases not matched to a gene: 7. This CDR3 has 15 residues. The CDR3 here is CASSEGVSGRETQYF. The CDR3 DNA is TGTGCCAGCAGTGAAGGCGTTAGCGGGCGGGAGACCCAGTACTTC.

The J gene is TRBJ1-4, the V gene TRBV12-1; TRBD1 reflects the table's D call only, with no check against the DNA. TRBV12-1 is reported as a pseudogene. CDR3 length: 16 residues. CDR3 region: CASSPNDRDRGEKLFF. CDR3 coding DNA: TGTGCCAGCAGCCCTAACGACAGGGATAGGGGTGAAAAACTGTTTTTT.

The rearrangement links TRBV7-2 to TRBJ2-3; 7 bases map to TRBD1. Germline V gives CDR1 SGHTA, CDR2 FQGNSA. CDR3 length: 15 amino acids. V was clipped by 6 bases and J by 0 bases; unmatched bases: 6. The DNA of the CDR3 is TGTGCCAGCAGGAGAGGGGGCCTTAGCACAGATACGCAGTATTTT. Its protein is CASRRGGLSTDTQYF.

The chain has TRBV25-1 and TRBJ2-7; D is uncertain. V was cut by 3 bases and J by 7 bases, with 10 bases left in between. This CDR3 spans 12 amino acids. CDR1 and CDR2 from the germline V gene are MGHDK and SYGVNS. The CDR3 sequence is CASSDHGREQYF. The CDR3 nucleotides are TGTGCCAGCAGTGATCACGGCAGGGAGCAGTACTTC.

J is TRBJ1-4 and V is TRBV4-3; D might be TRBD1 (6 bases). This CDR3 has 15 residues. The V gene lost 3 bases and the J gene lost 6 bases, with 14 bases spanning the gap. Germline assignment: CDR1 LGHNA and CDR2 YSLEER. The CDR3 region has the DNA TGCGCCAGCAGCCAGACCACAGGGAGGGATGAAAAACTGTTTTTT. This sequence encodes CASSQTTGRDEKLFF.

V is TRBV5-6 and J is TRBJ1-4; unclear D gene. This CDR3 is 14 amino acids long. Trimming stripped 3 bases from V and 6 bases from J, with 12 bases between. Germline assignment: CDR1 SGHDT and CDR2 YYEEEE. The DNA of the CDR3 is TGTGCCAGCAGCTGGCGGAGGGAAGATGAAAAACTGTTTTTT. This encodes CASSWRREDEKLFF.